One sample yielded the 14 T cell receptor beta chains listed below, sequenced in a study of blood T cells in healthy people across ages. With a J-beta primer mix and a sample-barcoded 5' primer, a second PCR ran about 6 to 11 cycles. MiXCR, run by TCRdb on the 5' RACE reads, gives a single entry per CDR3 protein. The data contain roughly 800,000 distinct CDR3 sequences, about 55% of them singletons. Sequencing was done on a sample of blood. These receptors all come from an older man in good health.

The chain employs TRBV11-2 and TRBJ2-7, with a tentative D call TRBD2 (5 bases). CDR3 length equals 16 residues. The V end was cut by 2 bases, the J end by 0 bases, with 14 bases between. Germline V gives CDR1 SGHAT, CDR2 FQNNGV. Here the CDR3 DNA reads TGTGCCAGCAGCTTACGGGCTAGCCTTAGCTCCTACGAGCAGTACTTC. Translation: CASSLRASLSSYEQYF.

J is TRBJ2-7 and V is TRBV9; TRBD1 matches 10 bases. Germline V gene sequence: CDR1 SGDLS, CDR2 YYNGEE. CDR3 size: 15 residues. J lost 3 bases, V lost 3 bases, and 6 bases had no gene match. The CDR3: CASSASGTGVYEQYF. The CDR3 DNA reads TGTGCCAGCAGCGCCTCCGGGACAGGGGTCTACGAGCAGTACTTC.

The CDR3 coding sequence is TGTGCCAGCAGGGTGGGTTCTCAGCCCCAGCATTTT. Amino acids: CASRVGSQPQHF. V gene TRBV28 combines with J gene TRBJ1-5, with D uncertain. The CDR3 has 12 amino acids. Germline loops: CDR1 MDHEN, CDR2 SYDVKM. The ends were cut back, 6 bases at V and 6 bases at J, with 9 bases in the middle.

The count of this clonotype is one. The rearrangement uses TRBV29-1 and TRBJ1-6, with D hard to call. CDR3 length: 13 residues. V was cut by 7 bases and J by 7 bases, with 14 bases left in between. The V gene's germline CDR1 is SQVTM and CDR2 ANQGSEA. The CDR3 loop is CSASRGPNSPLHF. Written as DNA, the CDR3 is TGCAGCGCCTCACGGGGTCCCAATTCACCCCTCCACTTT.

J is TRBJ2-3 and V is TRBV7-2, with D perhaps TRBD2 (6 bases). The CDR3 is 14 residues long. Germline CDR1 and CDR2: SGHTA and FQGNSA. V lost 4 bases and J 1 base, leaving 9 bases between the germline ends. The CDR3 DNA sequence: TGTGCCAGCAGCTCTGGCGGGGGCACAGATACGCAGTATTTT. It is translated as CASSSGGGTDTQYF.

This clonotype was observed a few times. This chain uses TRBV13 with TRBJ2-3; 7 positions agree with TRBD2. Trimming removed 6 bases from V and 14 bases from J; junction bases left unmatched: 26. CDR3 length: 17 amino acids. Germline loops: CDR1 PRHDT, CDR2 FYEKMQ (reference sequence). The CDR3 loop is CASSMGRRGGAHRYAYF. CDR3 bases: TGTGCCAGCAGTATGGGTCGGCGGGGAGGGGCCCACAGATACGCGTATTTT.

J is TRBJ2-1 and V is TRBV14; the match to TRBD2 covers 9 bases. V was pared by 1 base and J by 6 bases, with 4 bases of the junction left unmatched. Germline-derived CDR1 and CDR2 are SGHDN and FVKESK. CDR3 length: 15 amino acids. The CDR3: CASSQVAGGTNEQFF. The CDR3 DNA follows: TGTGCCAGCAGCCAAGTTGCGGGAGGGACCAATGAGCAGTTCTTC.

This clonotype was found a few times. V is TRBV27 and J is TRBJ1-1; D is uncertain. The V gene's germline CDR1 is MNHEY and CDR2 SMNVEV (reference sequence). The CDR3 is 13 amino acids. V was pared by 10 bases and J by 4 bases, with 16 bases between. This chain's CDR3 is CATQGTAGTEAFF. For the CDR3, the DNA is TGTGCCACGCAAGGCACCGCCGGCACTGAAGCTTTCTTT.

The rearrangement links TRBV18 to TRBJ1-4, with 8 bases aligning to TRBD1. Per germline, CDR1 KGHSH and CDR2 LQKENI. With V trimmed by 3 bases and J by 0 bases, 6 bases remained unmatched. The CDR3 consists of 17 residues. As DNA, the CDR3 is TGTGCCAGCTCACCGGGGGACAGGTTTTCAACTAATGAAAAACTGTTTTTT. Amino acids: CASSPGDRFSTNEKLFF.

This clonotype has a handful of counts. The chain employs TRBV5-1 and TRBJ2-7; possible D gene TRBD2, 6 bases. The germline V and J ends were trimmed by 4 bases and 1 base, with 9 bases remaining between them. CDR1 and CDR2 (germline): SGHRS, YFSETQ. The CDR3 consists of 13 residues. The CDR3 reads CASSEGLSYEQYF. In DNA form, the CDR3 reads TGCGCCAGCAGCGAGGGACTTTCCTACGAGCAGTACTTC.

The chain combines TRBV14 with TRBJ1-1; a weak D match, TRBD1 (5 bases). The CDR3 contains 15 residues. Germline CDR1 and CDR2: SGHDN and FVKESK. Between the trimmed V and J ends, which lost 4 bases and 1 base, there was a span of 13 bases. CDR3 amino acids: CASSRYGGRNTEAFF. The CDR3, as DNA: TGTGCCAGCAGCCGGTATGGGGGTCGGAACACTGAAGCTTTCTTT.

The V gene is TRBV4-1, the J gene TRBJ2-2, with D unresolved. The CDR3 spans 14 residues. The V end was cut by 0 bases, the J end by 9 bases, with 11 bases between. Germline V gives CDR1 MGHRA, CDR2 YSYEKL. The CDR3 protein is CASSQDLSVRELFF. The CDR3 region has the DNA TGCGCCAGCAGCCAAGATCTTTCCGTCCGGGAGCTGTTTTTT.

V gene TRBV7-2 combines with J gene TRBJ1-5; D remains unclear. Germline V gives CDR1 SGHTA, CDR2 FQGNSA. V lost 5 bases and J lost 6, with 14 bases in between. This CDR3 is built from 14 residues. The CDR3 here is CASSPGGVGQPQHF. CDR3 coding DNA: TGTGCCAGCAGCCCCGGCGGGGTCGGTCAGCCCCAGCATTTT.

This clonotype has just a few counts. This sequence joins TRBV5-1 and TRBJ2-7; TRBD1 matches at 10 bases. CDR1 SGHRS and CDR2 YFSETQ come from the germline V gene. V lost 3 bases and J lost 2; bases outside the gene matches: 5. There are 15 residues in the CDR3. The CDR3 protein is CASSSRTGGAYEQYF. For the CDR3, the DNA is TGCGCCAGCAGCTCCCGGACAGGGGGGGCCTACGAGCAGTACTTC.